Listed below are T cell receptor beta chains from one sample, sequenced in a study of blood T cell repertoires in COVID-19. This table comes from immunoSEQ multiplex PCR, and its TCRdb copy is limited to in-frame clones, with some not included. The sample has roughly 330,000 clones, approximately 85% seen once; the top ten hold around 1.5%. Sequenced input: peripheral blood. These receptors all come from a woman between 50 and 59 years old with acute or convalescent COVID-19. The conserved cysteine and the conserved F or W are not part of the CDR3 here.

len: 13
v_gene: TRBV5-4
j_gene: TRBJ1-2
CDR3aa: ASSFGTGINYGYT

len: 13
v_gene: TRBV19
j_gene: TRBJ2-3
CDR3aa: ASSKGQKLTDTQY

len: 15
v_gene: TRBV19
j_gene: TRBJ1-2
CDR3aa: ASSIRWGTGGDYGYT

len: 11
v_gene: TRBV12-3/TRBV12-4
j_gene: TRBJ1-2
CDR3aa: ASSKTGGHGYT

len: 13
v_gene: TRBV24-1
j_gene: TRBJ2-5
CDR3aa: ATSDLRQGQETQY

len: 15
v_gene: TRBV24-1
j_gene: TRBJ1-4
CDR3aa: ATSDSGGPALNEKLF

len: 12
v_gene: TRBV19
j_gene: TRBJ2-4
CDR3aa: ASSIKGQGKIQY

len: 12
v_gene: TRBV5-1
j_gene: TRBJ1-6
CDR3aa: ASSRDRDSTPLH

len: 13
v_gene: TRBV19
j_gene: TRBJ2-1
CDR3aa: ASRQGQSSYNEQF

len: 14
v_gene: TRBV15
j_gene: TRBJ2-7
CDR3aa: ATSGAPRTGTYEQY

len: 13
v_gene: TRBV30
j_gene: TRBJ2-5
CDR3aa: AWREGARHQETQY

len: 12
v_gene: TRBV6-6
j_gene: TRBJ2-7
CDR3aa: ASSSPSGAYEQY

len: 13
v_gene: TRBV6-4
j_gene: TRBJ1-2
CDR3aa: ASSVLVGQGGGYT

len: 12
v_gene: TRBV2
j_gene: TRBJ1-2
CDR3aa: ASSLGTGGYGYT

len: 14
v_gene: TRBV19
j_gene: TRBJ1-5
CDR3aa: ASSITGTGGRQPQH

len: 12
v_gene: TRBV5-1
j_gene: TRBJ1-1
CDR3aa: ASSPQTGNTEAF

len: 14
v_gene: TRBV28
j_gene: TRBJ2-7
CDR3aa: ASSLSQTSLAAEQY

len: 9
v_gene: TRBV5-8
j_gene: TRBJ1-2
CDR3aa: ASMLELRYT

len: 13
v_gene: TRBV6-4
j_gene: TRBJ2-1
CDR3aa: ASSALAVSYNEQF

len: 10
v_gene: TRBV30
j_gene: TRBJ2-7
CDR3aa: AWSGGTHEQY

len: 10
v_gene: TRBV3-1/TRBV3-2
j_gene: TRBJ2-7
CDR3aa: ASTSGGSTQY

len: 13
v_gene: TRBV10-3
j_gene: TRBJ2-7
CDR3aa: AISPGTGRIYEQY

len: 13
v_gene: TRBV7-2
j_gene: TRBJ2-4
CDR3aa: ASSENREAKNIQY

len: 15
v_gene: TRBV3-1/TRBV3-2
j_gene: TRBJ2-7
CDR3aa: ASSQDYPGRRAYEQY

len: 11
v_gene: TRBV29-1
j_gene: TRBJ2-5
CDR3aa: SVWRALQETQY